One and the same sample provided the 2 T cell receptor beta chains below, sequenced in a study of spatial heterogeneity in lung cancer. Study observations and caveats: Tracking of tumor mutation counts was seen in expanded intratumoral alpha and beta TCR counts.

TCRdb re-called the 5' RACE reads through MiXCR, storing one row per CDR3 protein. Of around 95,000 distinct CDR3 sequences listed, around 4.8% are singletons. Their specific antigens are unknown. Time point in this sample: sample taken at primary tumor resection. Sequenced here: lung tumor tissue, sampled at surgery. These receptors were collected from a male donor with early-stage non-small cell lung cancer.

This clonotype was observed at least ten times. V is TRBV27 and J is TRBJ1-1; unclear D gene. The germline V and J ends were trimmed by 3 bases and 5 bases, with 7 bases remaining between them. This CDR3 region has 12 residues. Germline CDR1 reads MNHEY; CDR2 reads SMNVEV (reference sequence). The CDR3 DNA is TGTGCCAGCAGTTTCCTAGGAACTGAAGCTTTCTTT. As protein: CASSFLGTEAFF.

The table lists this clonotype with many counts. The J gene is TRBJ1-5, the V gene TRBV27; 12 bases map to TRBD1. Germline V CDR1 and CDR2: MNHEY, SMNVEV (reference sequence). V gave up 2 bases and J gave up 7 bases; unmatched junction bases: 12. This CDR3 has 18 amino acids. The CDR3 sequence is CASSLRGGTGGSEQPQHF. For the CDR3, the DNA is TGTGCCAGCAGTTTACGTGGCGGGACAGGGGGCTCAGAACAGCCCCAGCATTTT.